This TCR beta chain was recovered during a study of OX40 agonist ivuxolimab in advanced cancers. Study-level information: The treatment was a fully human IgG2 OX40 agonist, ivuxolimab. Whole-study findings and limits: On average, a greater number of expanded clones characterised CD8+ T cells relative to CD4+.

A word on this clone: What it binds is not known.

The CDR3 extends over 11 amino acids. In germline, CDR1 is MNHNY, CDR2 SVGAGI (reference sequence). The V end was cut by 6 bases, the J end by 5 bases, with 7 bases between. Sequenced by immunoSEQ multiplex PCR; TCRdb stores in-frame clones only, minus some. This table holds about 41,000 clones, around 84% found once. Patients with autoimmune history or systemic immunosuppression were excluded. Sequencing used CD4+ or CD8+ T cells sorted from blood, obtained in a trial of the OX40 agonist ivuxolimab. The chain is built from TRBV6-6 and TRBJ1-1; weak D call: TRBD1 (5 bases). The source is an adult with an advanced solid tumor such as melanoma, head and neck, liver or kidney cancer. CDR3 residues: CASSQGTEAFF. Written as DNA, the CDR3 is TGTGCCAGCAGCCAGGGAACTGAAGCTTTCTTT.